A single sample is the source of the 32 T cell receptor beta chains below, sequenced in a study of blood T cell repertoires in COVID-19. Here immunoSEQ multiplex PCR was the method, and the copy in TCRdb shows in-frame clones only, minus some. The table lists around 120,000 clones, over 85% of them singletons. The sample comprised peripheral blood. All receptors come from a man in his 60s with COVID-19, enrolled during active disease.

This clone has only one observation. The chain has TRBV5-4 and TRBJ1-1, with TRBD1 matching over 10 bases. Losses at the gene ends were 4 bases for V and 7 bases for J; bases not matched to a gene: 10. The CDR3 sequence is 15 residues long. Germline loops: CDR1 SGHNT, CDR2 YYREEE (reference sequence). The CDR3: CASSLTGGADYEAFF. As DNA, the CDR3 is TGTGCCAGCAGCCTGACAGGGGGCGCAGATTATGAAGCTTTCTTT.

This chain links TRBV5-1 with TRBJ2-3, with D perhaps matching TRBD1 (5 bases). CDR1 and CDR2 from the germline V gene are SGHRS and YFSETQ. The CDR3 has 13 residues. Between the trimmed V and J ends, which lost 3 bases and 3 bases, there was a span of 8 bases. CDR3 sequence reads: CASSSQGTDTQYF. CDR3 nucleotides: TGCGCCAGCAGCTCCCAGGGTACAGATACGCAGTATTTT.

The V and J genes are TRBV18 and TRBJ2-7; D not certain. The length of the CDR3 is 14 residues. V lost 1 base and J 2 bases, leaving 9 bases between the germline ends. Germline-derived CDR1 and CDR2 are KGHSH and LQKENI. This CDR3 reads CASSPRPDPYEQYF. CDR3 sequence (DNA): TGTGCCAGCTCACCACGGCCAGATCCCTACGAGCAGTACTTC.

The chain couples TRBV27 to TRBJ1-5; possible D gene TRBD1, 6 bases. The CDR3 contains 15 residues. V was clipped by 6 bases and J by 4 bases, with 16 bases between them. Germline CDR1 and CDR2: MNHEY and SMNVEV (reference sequence). Here the CDR3 DNA reads TGTGCCAGCAGCCCCTGGGCAGGGGCTAATCAGCCCCAGCATTTT. Residues: CASSPWAGANQPQHF.

The rearrangement joins TRBV5-5 to TRBJ1-4; 7 positions agree with TRBD1. V was pared by 4 bases and J by 8 bases, with 8 bases of the junction left unmatched. Germline V CDR1 and CDR2: SGHKS, YYEKEE (reference sequence). The CDR3 consists of 14 residues. The CDR3 coding sequence is TGTGCCAGCAGCCCGACAGGGTCAGGGGAAAAACTGTTTTTT. It encodes CASSPTGSGEKLFF.

The rearrangement joins TRBV5-1 to TRBJ2-1; the match to TRBD2 covers 9 bases. This CDR3 has 15 amino acids. V lost 0 bases to trimming and J lost 3 bases; unmatched junction nucleotides: 1. CDR1 and CDR2 from the germline V gene are SGHRS and YFSETQ. CDR3 in DNA: TGCGCCAGCAGCTTGGGACTAGCGGACTACAATGAGCAGTTCTTC. This sequence encodes CASSLGLADYNEQFF.

The chain recombines TRBV5-1 with TRBJ1-1; TRBD1 matches 7 bases. Germline V gives CDR1 SGHRS, CDR2 YFSETQ. The CDR3 is 15 amino acids. The V and J ends lost 4 bases and 0 bases, in that order; junction bases with no gene match: 6. The CDR3 sequence is CASSPLTGLNTEAFF. The CDR3 nucleotides read TGCGCCAGCAGCCCACTGACAGGGCTGAACACTGAAGCTTTCTTT.

The chain recombines TRBV30 with TRBJ1-2; D is ambiguous. The germline gives CDR1 GTSNPN, CDR2 SVGIG (reference sequence). This CDR3 region has 14 residues. V was pared by 8 bases and J by 7 bases, with 23 bases between. Here the CDR3 DNA reads TGTGCCGGGTCAAGCGGGCCGAGAGGAAGTGGCTACACCTTC. Its protein is CAGSSGPRGSGYTF.

For the CDR3, the DNA is TGTGCCAGCAGCACCTCGGACAGACAGCCCCAGCATTTT. Translation gives CASSTSDRQPQHF. The chain couples TRBV7-9 to TRBJ1-5; D perhaps matches TRBD1 (6 bases). This CDR3 has 13 amino acids. CDR1 and CDR2 from the germline V gene are SEHNR and FQNEAQ (reference sequence). V was trimmed by 5 bases and J by 7 bases, leaving 12 bases between them.

J is TRBJ2-7 and V is TRBV5-5; TRBD1 aligns across 12 bases. The CDR3 has 15 amino acids. Germline loops: CDR1 SGHKS, CDR2 YYEKEE (reference sequence). The V and J ends lost 2 bases and 6 bases, in that order; junction bases with no gene match: 6. This CDR3 reads CASSFGDRGRGEQYF. CDR3 nucleotide sequence: TGTGCCAGCAGCTTCGGGGACAGGGGGCGAGGCGAGCAGTACTTC.

V gene TRBV5-8 combines with J gene TRBJ2-1; the D is unclear. With 1 base removed from V and 7 bases from J, the gap between germline ends came to 9 bases. Per germline, CDR1 SGHTS and CDR2 YDEGEE. The CDR3 is 13 residues long. The chain's CDR3 is CASSLYSGNEQFF. CDR3 bases: TGTGCCAGCAGCTTGTATTCCGGGAATGAGCAGTTCTTC.

The chain is built from TRBV9 and TRBJ2-3; 8 nucleotides align to TRBD2. Germline values: CDR1 SGDLS, CDR2 YYNGEE. This CDR3 has 16 residues. J was trimmed by 2 bases and V by 2 bases; bases with no gene match: 7. CDR3 DNA sequence: TGTGCCAGCAGCGTTAGCGGGAACCACCTCACAGATACGCAGTATTTT. Translated, it gives CASSVSGNHLTDTQYF.

The chain links TRBV28 to TRBJ2-7; 10 nucleotides match TRBD2. Per germline, CDR1 MDHEN and CDR2 SYDVKM. CDR3 length: 21 residues. V shed 5 bases, J shed 2 bases, and the junction held 24 bases outside the gene matches. CDR3 nucleotide sequence: TGTGCCAGCAGTCCCACAGGGTTTGGGACTAGCGTACCCAGTGCACCCTACGAGCAGTACTTC. This codes for CASSPTGFGTSVPSAPYEQYF.

The chain uses TRBV7-2 and TRBJ2-3; 11 nucleotides agree with TRBD2. The CDR3 has 15 amino acids. Germline V gene sequence: CDR1 SGHTA, CDR2 FQGNSA. The J segment lost 4 bases and the V segment lost 5 bases, leaving 5 bases of the junction unmatched. CDR3 residues: CASSPLAGGSDTQYF. CDR3 coding DNA: TGTGCCAGCAGCCCGCTAGCGGGAGGTTCAGATACGCAGTATTTT.

The chain recombines TRBV7-9 with TRBJ1-1; 7 nucleotides line up with TRBD1. The CDR3 is made up of 15 amino acids. J gave up 1 base and V 2 bases, and 4 bases lay outside the gene matches. Germline CDR1 reads SEHNR; CDR2 reads FQNEAQ (reference sequence). This CDR3 is CASSLSGQSNTEAFF. The CDR3 nucleotides are TGTGCCAGCAGCTTATCGGGACAGTCGAACACTGAAGCTTTCTTT.

The chain has TRBV2 and TRBJ1-2, with 7 bases lining up with TRBD1. Germline loops: CDR1 SNHLY, CDR2 FYNNEI. V lost 6 bases and J lost 5; bases outside the gene matches: 3. The CDR3 runs 12 residues. Here the CDR3 reads CASRGDSYGYTF. The CDR3 nucleotides read TGTGCCAGCAGGGGGGACAGTTATGGCTACACCTTC. Supplemented by reference TRBV2 and TRBJ1-2, the full variable domain reads EPEVTQTPSHQVTQMGQEVILRCVPISNHLYFYWYRQILGQKVEFLVSFYNNEISEKSEIFDDQFSVERPDGSNFTLKIRSTKLEDSAMYFCASRGDSYGYTFGSGTRLTVV.

The chain couples TRBV15 to TRBJ2-2; 8 positions match TRBD1. The V gene end was trimmed by 1 base and the J gene end by 3 bases; junction bases not matched to a gene: 16. CDR1 is LNHNV and CDR2 is YYDKDF in the germline V gene (reference sequence). The CDR3 covers 20 residues. The CDR3 DNA reads TGTGCCACCAGCAGAGCCAGGACAGGGCTCGTATTTCCCCACACCGGGGAGCTGTTTTTT. It yields the protein CATSRARTGLVFPHTGELFF.

The chain combines TRBV6-1 with TRBJ1-5; 8 positions match TRBD1. This CDR3 contains 15 residues. Losses at the gene ends were 2 bases for V and 9 bases for J; bases not matched to a gene: 9. Looked up from germline, CDR1 is MNHNS and CDR2 is SASEGT. The CDR3 sequence: CASSETQGDWRPQHF. The CDR3, as DNA: TGTGCCAGCAGTGAAACACAGGGGGATTGGCGGCCCCAGCATTTT.

This chain connects TRBV28 to TRBJ1-2, with D maybe TRBD1 (6 bases). The CDR3 is 12 amino acids. Between the trimmed V and J ends, which lost 2 bases and 8 bases, there was a span of 9 bases. CDR1 is MDHEN and CDR2 is SYDVKM in the germline V gene. The CDR3 protein is CASSLNGGGYTF. The CDR3, as DNA: TGTGCCAGCAGTTTAAATGGGGGCGGCTACACCTTC.

The chain joins TRBV15 to TRBJ2-1, with 10 bases that match TRBD2. In germline, CDR1 is LNHNV, CDR2 YYDKDF (reference sequence). The CDR3 runs 16 residues. Trimming removed 0 bases from V and 8 bases from J; junction bases left unmatched: 7. The CDR3 loop is CATSRELAGVMDEQFF. The CDR3 nucleotides read TGTGCCACCAGCAGAGAGCTAGCGGGAGTAATGGATGAGCAGTTCTTC.

This rearrangement joins TRBV6-4 to TRBJ1-2; D is unclear. The CDR3 loop spans 15 amino acids. V lost 3 bases and J lost 5, with 16 bases in between. CDR1 MRHNA and CDR2 SNTAGT come from the germline V gene. The CDR3 here is CASSEGPGGHYGYTF. The CDR3 nucleotides are TGTGCCAGCAGTGAAGGCCCAGGAGGGCATTATGGCTACACCTTC.

This clone showed up just once. The chain is built from TRBV19 and TRBJ2-7; 7 bases are shared with TRBD2. The CDR3 spans 16 residues. The V segment lost 4 bases and the J segment 6 bases; nucleotides outside the gene matches: 15. CDR1 and CDR2 from the germline V gene are LNHDA and SQIVND (reference sequence). CDR3 region: CASSTPRGRERGEQYF. The CDR3 DNA is TGTGCCAGTAGTACCCCGCGAGGGCGGGAGAGGGGCGAGCAGTACTTC. The variable domain in full, completed from reference TRBV19 and TRBJ2-7, reads DGGITQSPKYLFRKEGQNVTLSCEQNLNHDAMYWYRQDPGQGLRLIYYSQIVNDFQKGDIAEGYSVSREKKESFPLTVTSAQKNPTAFYLCASSTPRGRERGEQYFGPGTRLTVT.

The J gene is TRBJ2-2, the V gene TRBV9; TRBD1 matches 8 bases. CDR1 is SGDLS and CDR2 is YYNGEE in the germline V gene. There are 16 residues in the CDR3. The ends lost 6 bases at V and 7 bases at J; junction bases unmatched: 14. The CDR3 reads CASNNAARGRIGELFF. The CDR3 nucleotides read TGTGCCAGCAACAACGCGGCCAGGGGGCGCATCGGGGAGCTGTTTTTT.

J is TRBJ2-1 and V is TRBV3-1 (or the pseudogene TRBV3-2); D may be TRBD2 (6 bases). CDR1 LGHDT and CDR2 YNNKEL come from the germline V gene (reference sequence). Trimming left V 0 bases short and J 7 bases short, with 13 bases between. This CDR3 is 15 amino acids long. The DNA of the CDR3 is TGTGCCAGCAGCCAAGATCGGGAGCACGGAAATGAGCAGTTCTTC. It translates to CASSQDREHGNEQFF.

CDR3 in amino acids: CASSVGRNSPLHF. CDR3 bases: TGTGCCAGCAGCGTAGGTAGAAATTCACCCCTCCACTTT. This rearrangement joins TRBV9 to TRBJ1-6, with D unclear. V was cut by 0 bases and J by 7 bases, with 5 bases left in between. This CDR3 has 13 amino acids. Germline V lookup: CDR1 SGDLS, CDR2 YYNGEE.

This rearrangement joins TRBV11-2 to TRBJ1-4; 8 positions agree with TRBD1. This CDR3 contains 15 residues. CDR1 and CDR2 (germline): SGHAT, FQNNGV. With V trimmed by 5 bases and J by 8 bases, 10 bases remained unmatched. The CDR3 loop is CASSRPTGAGEKLFF. CDR3 DNA: TGTGCCAGCAGCCGACCGACAGGGGCCGGAGAAAAACTGTTTTTT.

The V gene is TRBV13, the J gene TRBJ2-1, with TRBD1 matching over 7 bases. With 5 bases clipped from V and 0 bases from J, the junction kept 7 bases outside the gene matches. This CDR3 has 16 amino acids. Germline V gene lookup returns CDR1 PRHDT and CDR2 FYEKMQ (reference sequence). The chain's CDR3 is CASSEGQWSSYNEQFF. The CDR3 DNA is TGTGCCAGCAGCGAGGGACAGTGGAGCTCCTACAATGAGCAGTTCTTC.

The rearrangement joins TRBV21-1 to TRBJ2-7; no DNA check was done on the table's D call, TRBD2. TRBV21-1 has pseudogene status. The CDR3 length is 15 residues. The CDR3 DNA is TGTGCCAGCAGCAAATGGAGACCATCCACCGGCGAGCAGTACTTC. Encoded protein: CASSKWRPSTGEQYF.

The chain is built from TRBV6-6 and TRBJ1-5, with a weak D call TRBD1 (5 bases). Trimming removed 5 bases from V and 4 bases from J, with 12 bases in between. CDR1 and CDR2 from the germline V gene are MNHNY and SVGAGI (reference sequence). The CDR3 is 14 amino acids. CDR3 DNA sequence: TGTGCCAGCAGTCCCCTCGGGGGTAATCAGCCCCAGCATTTT. This gives the protein CASSPLGGNQPQHF.

This rearrangement joins TRBV27 to TRBJ2-5; tentatively, D is TRBD1 (5 bases). The CDR3 is 17 residues long. V was clipped by 0 bases and J by 5 bases, with 19 bases between them. CDR1 MNHEY and CDR2 SMNVEV come from the germline V gene (reference sequence). CDR3 sequence (DNA): TGTGCCAGCAGTTTATCAAGTTTGGGCGCAGGGCGGGAGACCCAGTACTTC. Translation: CASSLSSLGAGRETQYF.

This rearrangement joins TRBV19 to TRBJ1-2; unclear D gene. V was cut by 5 bases and J by 0 bases, with 16 bases left in between. Germline V gene lookup returns CDR1 LNHDA and CDR2 SQIVND (reference sequence). CDR3 length equals 16 residues. CDR3 DNA sequence: TGTGCCAGTAGTCCCCCACGCAGTCAAGCTAACTATGGCTACACCTTC. This encodes CASSPPRSQANYGYTF.

V is TRBV5-4 and J is TRBJ2-2; 8 bases line up with TRBD2. The junction had 7 bases not matched to a gene; V was cut back by 3 bases and J by 3 bases. The V gene's germline CDR1 is SGHNT and CDR2 YYREEE (reference sequence). The CDR3 contains 16 residues. CDR3 sequence reads: CASSSGLVRDTGELFF. Here the CDR3 DNA reads TGTGCCAGCAGCTCGGGACTAGTTAGGGACACCGGGGAGCTGTTTTTT. The entire variable domain, with the rest obtained from reference TRBV5-4 and TRBJ2-2, is as follows: ETGVTQSPTHLIKTRGQQVTLRCSSQSGHNTVSWYQQALGQGPQFIFQYYREEENGRGNFPPRFSGLQFPNYSSELNVNALELDDSALYLCASSSGLVRDTGELFFGEGSRLTVL.